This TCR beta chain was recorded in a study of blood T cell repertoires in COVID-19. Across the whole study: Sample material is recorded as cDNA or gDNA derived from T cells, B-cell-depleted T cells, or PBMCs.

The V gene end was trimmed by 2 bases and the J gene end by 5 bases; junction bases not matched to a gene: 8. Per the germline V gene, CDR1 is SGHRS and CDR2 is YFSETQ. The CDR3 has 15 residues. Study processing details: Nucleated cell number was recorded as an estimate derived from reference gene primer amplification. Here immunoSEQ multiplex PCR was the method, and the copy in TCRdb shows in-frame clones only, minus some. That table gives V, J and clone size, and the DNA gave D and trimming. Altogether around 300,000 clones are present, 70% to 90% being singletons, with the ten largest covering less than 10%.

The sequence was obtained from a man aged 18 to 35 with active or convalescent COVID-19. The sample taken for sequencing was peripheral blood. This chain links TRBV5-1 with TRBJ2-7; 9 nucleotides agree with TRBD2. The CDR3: CASSLGSGGSNEQYF. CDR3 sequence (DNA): TGCGCCAGCAGCTTAGGTAGCGGGGGTTCCAACGAGCAGTACTTC.